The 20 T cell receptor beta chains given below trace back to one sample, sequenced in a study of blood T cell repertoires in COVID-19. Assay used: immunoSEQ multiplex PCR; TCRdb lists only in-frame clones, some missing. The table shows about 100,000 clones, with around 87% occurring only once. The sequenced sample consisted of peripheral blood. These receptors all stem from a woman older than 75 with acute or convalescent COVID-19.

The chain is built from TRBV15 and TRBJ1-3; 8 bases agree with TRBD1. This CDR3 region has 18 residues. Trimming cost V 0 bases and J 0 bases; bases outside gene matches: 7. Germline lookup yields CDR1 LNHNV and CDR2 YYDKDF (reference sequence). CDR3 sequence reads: CATSREDTGQVSGNTIYF. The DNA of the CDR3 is TGTGCCACCAGCAGAGAGGACACGGGACAGGTCTCTGGAAACACCATATATTTT.

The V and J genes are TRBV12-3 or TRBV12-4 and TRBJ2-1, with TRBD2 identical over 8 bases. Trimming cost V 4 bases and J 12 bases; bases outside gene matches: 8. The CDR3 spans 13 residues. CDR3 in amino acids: CASSSTGLVLQFF. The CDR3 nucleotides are TGTGCCAGCAGTTCAACGGGACTAGTCTTGCAGTTCTTC.

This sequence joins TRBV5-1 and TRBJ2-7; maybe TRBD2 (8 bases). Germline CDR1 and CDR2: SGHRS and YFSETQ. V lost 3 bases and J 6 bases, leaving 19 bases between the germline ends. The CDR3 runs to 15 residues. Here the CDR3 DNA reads TGCGCCAGCAGCTCGGGGGGGACAGAGGGCTCCGAGCAGTACTTC. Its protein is CASSSGGTEGSEQYF.

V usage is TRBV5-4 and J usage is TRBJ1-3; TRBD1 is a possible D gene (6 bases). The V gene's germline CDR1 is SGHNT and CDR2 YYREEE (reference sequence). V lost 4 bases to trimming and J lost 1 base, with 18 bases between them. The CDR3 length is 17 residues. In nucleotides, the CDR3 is TGTGCCAGCAGCCTTGGACAGACCATCTTTTCTGGAAACACCATATATTTT. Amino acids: CASSLGQTIFSGNTIYF.

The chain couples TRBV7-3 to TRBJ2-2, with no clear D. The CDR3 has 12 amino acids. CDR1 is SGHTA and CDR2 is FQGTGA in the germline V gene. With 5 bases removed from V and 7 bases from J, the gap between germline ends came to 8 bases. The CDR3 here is CASSLGDGELFF. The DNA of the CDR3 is TGTGCCAGCAGCCTCGGTGACGGGGAGCTGTTTTTT.

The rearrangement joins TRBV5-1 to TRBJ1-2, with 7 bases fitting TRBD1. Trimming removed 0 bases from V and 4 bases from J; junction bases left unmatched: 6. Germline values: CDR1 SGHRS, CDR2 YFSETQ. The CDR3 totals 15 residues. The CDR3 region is CASSLDYRGLYGYTF. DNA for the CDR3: TGCGCCAGCAGCTTGGATTACAGGGGCCTCTATGGCTACACCTTC.

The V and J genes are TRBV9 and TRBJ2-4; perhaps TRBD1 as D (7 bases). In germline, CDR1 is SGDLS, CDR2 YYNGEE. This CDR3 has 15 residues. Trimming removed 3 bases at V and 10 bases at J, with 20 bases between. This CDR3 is CASSGRGPNSGIQYF. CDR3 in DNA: TGTGCCAGCAGCGGGAGGGGGCCAAACTCAGGTATTCAGTACTTC. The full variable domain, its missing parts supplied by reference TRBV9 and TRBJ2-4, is DSGVTQTPKHLITATGQRVTLRCSPRSGDLSVYWYQQSLDQGLQFLIQYYNGEERAKGNILERFSAQQFPDLHSELNLSSLELGDSALYFCASSGRGPNSGIQYFGAGTRLSVL.

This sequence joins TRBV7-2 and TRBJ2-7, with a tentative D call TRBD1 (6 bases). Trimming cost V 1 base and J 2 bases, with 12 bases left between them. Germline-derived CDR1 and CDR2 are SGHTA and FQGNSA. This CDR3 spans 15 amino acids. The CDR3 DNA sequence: TGTGCCAGCAGCTTAGGCTTGACAGGCCCCTACGAGCAGTACTTC. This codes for CASSLGLTGPYEQYF. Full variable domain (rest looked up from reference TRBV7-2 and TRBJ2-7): GAGVSQSPSNKVTEKGKDVELRCDPISGHTALYWYRQSLGQGLEFLIYFQGNSAPDKSGLPSDRFSAERTGGSVSTLTIQRTQQEDSAVYLCASSLGLTGPYEQYFGPGTRLTVT.

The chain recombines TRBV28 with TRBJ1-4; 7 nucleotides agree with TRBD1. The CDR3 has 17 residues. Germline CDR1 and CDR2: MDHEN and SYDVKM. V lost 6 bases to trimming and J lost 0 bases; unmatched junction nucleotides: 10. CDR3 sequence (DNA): TGTGCCAGCAGGGCTCCGGGACAGTCTGCAACTAATGAAAAACTGTTTTTT. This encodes CASRAPGQSATNEKLFF.

CDR3 protein: CASSSGQGAGGYTF. The CDR3 region has the DNA TGTGCCAGCAGTTCTGGGCAGGGGGCTGGCGGCTACACCTTC. The chain is built from TRBV28 and TRBJ1-2, with 8 bases lining up with TRBD1. V dropped 4 bases and J dropped 8; count of bases not matched to a gene: 9. The CDR3 extends over 14 amino acids. Germline CDR1 reads MDHEN; CDR2 reads SYDVKM.

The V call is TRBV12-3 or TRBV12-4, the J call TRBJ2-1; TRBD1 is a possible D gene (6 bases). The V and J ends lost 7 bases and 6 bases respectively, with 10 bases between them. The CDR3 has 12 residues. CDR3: CASNSQGNEQFF. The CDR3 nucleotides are TGTGCCAGCAATTCACAGGGCAATGAGCAGTTCTTC.

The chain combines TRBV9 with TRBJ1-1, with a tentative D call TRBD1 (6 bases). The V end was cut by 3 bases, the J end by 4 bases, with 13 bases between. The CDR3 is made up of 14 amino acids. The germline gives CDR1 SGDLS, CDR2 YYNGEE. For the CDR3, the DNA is TGTGCCAGCAGCGGTCAAGGGGGTAGCACTGAAGCTTTCTTT. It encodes CASSGQGGSTEAFF.

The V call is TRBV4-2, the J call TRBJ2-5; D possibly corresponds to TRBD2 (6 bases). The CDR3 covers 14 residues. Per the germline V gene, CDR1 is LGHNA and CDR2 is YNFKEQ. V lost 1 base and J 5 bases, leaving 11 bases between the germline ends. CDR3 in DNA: TGTGCCAGCAGCCAAGTAACGGGGGTGGAGACCCAGTACTTC. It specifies CASSQVTGVETQYF.

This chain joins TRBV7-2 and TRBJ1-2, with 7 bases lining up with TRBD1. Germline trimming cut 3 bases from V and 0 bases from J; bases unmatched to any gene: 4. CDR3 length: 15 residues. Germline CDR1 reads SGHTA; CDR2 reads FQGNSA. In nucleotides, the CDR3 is TGTGCCAGCAGCTTGGGGGACAGAGCTAACTATGGCTACACCTTC. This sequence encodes CASSLGDRANYGYTF.

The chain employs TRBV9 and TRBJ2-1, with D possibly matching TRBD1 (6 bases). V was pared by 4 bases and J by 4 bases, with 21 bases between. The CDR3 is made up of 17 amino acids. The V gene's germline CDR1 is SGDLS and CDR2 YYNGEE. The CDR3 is CASSPGAGEDRYNEQFF. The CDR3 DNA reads TGTGCCAGCAGCCCCGGTGCAGGGGAAGACAGGTACAATGAGCAGTTCTTC. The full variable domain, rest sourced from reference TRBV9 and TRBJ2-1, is DSGVTQTPKHLITATGQRVTLRCSPRSGDLSVYWYQQSLDQGLQFLIQYYNGEERAKGNILERFSAQQFPDLHSELNLSSLELGDSALYFCASSPGAGEDRYNEQFFGPGTRLTVL.

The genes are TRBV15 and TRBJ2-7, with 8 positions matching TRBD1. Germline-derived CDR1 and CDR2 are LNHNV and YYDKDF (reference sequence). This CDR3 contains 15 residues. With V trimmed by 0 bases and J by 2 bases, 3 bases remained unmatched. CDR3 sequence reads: CATSRDRGRAYEQYF. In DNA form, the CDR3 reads TGTGCCACCAGCAGAGACAGGGGGCGCGCCTACGAGCAGTACTTC.

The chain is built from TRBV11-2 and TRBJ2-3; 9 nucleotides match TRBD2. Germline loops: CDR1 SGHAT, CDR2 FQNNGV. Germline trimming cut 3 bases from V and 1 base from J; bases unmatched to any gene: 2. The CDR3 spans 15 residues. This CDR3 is CASSFQRGGTDTQYF. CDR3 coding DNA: TGTGCCAGCAGCTTCCAGCGGGGGGGCACAGATACGCAGTATTTT.

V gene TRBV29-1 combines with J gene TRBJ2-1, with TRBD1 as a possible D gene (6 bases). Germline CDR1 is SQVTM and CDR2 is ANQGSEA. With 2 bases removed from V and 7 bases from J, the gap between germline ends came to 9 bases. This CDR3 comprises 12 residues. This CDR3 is CSVETGRNEQFF. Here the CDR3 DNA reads TGCAGCGTTGAAACAGGGCGGAATGAGCAGTTCTTC.

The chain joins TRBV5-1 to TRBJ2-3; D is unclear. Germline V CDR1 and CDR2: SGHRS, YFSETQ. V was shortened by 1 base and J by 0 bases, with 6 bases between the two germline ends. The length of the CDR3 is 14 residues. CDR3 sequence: CASSLFISTDTQYF. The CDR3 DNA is TGCGCCAGCAGCTTGTTTATTAGCACAGATACGCAGTATTTT.

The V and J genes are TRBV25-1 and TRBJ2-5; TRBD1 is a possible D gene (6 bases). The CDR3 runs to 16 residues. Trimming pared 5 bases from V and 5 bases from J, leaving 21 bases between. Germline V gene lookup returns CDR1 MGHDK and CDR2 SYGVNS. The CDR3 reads CASSHNLQGFRETQYF. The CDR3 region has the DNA TGTGCCAGCAGTCACAACCTCCAGGGGTTTAGGGAGACCCAGTACTTC.